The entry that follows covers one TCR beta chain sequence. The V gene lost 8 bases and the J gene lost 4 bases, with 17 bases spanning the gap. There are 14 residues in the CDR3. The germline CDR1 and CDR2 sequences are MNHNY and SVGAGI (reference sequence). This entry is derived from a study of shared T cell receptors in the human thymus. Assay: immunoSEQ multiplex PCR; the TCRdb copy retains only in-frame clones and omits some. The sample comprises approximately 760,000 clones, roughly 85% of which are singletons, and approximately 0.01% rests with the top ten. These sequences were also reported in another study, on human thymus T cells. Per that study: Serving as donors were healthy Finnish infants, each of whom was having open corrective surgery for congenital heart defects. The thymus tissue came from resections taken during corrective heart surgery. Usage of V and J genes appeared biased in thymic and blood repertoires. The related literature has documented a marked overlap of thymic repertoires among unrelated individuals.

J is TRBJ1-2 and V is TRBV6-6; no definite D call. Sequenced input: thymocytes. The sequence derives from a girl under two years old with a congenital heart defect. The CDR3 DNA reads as TGTGCCAGCTCGCGTCTTTCCGCGCCCTATGGCTACACCTTC. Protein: CASSRLSAPYGYTF.